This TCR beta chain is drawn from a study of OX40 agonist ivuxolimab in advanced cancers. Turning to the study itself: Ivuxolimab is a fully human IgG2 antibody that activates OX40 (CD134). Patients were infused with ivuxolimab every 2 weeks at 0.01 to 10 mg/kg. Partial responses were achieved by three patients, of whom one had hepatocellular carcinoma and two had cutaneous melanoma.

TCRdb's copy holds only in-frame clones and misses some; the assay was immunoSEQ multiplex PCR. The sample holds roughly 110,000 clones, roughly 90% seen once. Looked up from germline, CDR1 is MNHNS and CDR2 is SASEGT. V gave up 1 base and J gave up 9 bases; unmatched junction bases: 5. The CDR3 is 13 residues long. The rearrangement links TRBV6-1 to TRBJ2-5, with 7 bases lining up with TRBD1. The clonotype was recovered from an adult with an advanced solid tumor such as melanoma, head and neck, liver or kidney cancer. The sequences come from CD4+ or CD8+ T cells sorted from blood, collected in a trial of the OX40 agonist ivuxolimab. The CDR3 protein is CASSEGQGVSQYF. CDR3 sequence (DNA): TGTGCCAGCAGTGAAGGACAGGGAGTATCCCAGTACTTC.